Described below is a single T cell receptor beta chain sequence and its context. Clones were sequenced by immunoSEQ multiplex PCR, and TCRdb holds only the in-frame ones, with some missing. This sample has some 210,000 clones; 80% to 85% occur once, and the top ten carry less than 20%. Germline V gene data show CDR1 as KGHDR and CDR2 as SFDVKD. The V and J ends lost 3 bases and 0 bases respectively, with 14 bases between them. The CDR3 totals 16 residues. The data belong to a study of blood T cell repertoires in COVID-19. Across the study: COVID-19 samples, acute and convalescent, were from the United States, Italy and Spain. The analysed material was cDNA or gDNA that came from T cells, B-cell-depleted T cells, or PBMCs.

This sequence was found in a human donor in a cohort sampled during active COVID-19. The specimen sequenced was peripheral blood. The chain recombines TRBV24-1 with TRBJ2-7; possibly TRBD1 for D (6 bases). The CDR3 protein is CATSDRDTGNSYEQYF. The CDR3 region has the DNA TGTGCCACCAGTGATAGAGACACAGGGAACTCCTACGAGCAGTACTTC.